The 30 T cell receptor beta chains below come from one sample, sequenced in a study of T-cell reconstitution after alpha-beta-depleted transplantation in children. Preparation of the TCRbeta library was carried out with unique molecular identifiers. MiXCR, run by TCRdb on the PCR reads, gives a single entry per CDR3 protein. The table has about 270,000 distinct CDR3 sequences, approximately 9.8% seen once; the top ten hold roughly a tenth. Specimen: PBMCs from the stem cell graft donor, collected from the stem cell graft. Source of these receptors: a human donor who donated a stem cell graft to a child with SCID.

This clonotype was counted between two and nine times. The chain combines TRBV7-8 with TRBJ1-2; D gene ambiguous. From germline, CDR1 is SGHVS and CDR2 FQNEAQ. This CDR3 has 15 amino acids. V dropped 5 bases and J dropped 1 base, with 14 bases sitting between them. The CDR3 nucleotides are TGTGCCAGCAGCCTACCCGAGACGGTTAACTATGGCTACACCTTC. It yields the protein CASSLPETVNYGYTF.

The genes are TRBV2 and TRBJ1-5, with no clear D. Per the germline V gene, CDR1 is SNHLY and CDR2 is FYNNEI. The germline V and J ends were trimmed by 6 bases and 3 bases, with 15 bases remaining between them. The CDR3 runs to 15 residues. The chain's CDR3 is CASRPFIEDNQPQHF. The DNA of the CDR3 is TGTGCCAGCAGGCCGTTCATAGAAGACAATCAGCCCCAGCATTTT.

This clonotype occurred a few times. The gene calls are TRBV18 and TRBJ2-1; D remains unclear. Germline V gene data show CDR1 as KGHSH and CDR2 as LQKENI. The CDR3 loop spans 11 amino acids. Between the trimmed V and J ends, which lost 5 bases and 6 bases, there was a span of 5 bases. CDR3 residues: CASSTVNEQFF. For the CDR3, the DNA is TGTGCCAGCTCAACCGTCAATGAGCAGTTCTTC.

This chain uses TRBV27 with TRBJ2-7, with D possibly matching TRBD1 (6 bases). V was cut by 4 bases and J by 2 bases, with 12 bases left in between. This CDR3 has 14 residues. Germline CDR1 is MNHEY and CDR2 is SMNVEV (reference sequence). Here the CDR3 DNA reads TGTGCCAGCAGTTCCTTGGACAGTACCTACGAGCAGTACTTC. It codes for CASSSLDSTYEQYF.

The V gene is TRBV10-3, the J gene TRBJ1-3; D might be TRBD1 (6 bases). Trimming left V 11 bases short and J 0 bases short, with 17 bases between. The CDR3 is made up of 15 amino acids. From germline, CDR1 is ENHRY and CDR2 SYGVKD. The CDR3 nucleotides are TGTGCCCACGGGCGGGACACCGACTCTGGAAACACCATATATTTT. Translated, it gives CAHGRDTDSGNTIYF.

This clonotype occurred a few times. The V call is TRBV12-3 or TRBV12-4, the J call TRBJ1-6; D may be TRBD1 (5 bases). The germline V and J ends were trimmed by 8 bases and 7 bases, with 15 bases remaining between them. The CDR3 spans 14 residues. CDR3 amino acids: CASGPGEANSPLHF. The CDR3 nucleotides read TGTGCCAGCGGCCCGGGGGAGGCCAATTCACCCCTCCACTTT.

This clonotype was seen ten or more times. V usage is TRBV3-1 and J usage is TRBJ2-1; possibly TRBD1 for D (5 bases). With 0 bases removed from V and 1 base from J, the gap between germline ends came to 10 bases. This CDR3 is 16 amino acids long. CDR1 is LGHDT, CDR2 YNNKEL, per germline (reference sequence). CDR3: CASSQDARASYNEQFF. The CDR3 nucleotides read TGTGCCAGCAGCCAAGACGCCAGGGCTTCCTACAATGAGCAGTTCTTC.

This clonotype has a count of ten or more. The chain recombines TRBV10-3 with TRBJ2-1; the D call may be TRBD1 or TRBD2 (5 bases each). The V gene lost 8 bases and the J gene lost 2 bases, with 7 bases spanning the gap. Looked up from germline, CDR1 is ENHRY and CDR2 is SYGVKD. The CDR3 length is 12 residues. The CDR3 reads CAIGGTYNEQFF. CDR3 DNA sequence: TGTGCCATCGGGGGTACCTACAATGAGCAGTTCTTC.

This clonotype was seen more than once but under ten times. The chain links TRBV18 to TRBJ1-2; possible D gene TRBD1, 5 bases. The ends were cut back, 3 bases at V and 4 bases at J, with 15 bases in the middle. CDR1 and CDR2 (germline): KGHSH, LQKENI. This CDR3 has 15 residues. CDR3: CASSPEGPQTYGYTF. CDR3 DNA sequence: TGTGCCAGCTCACCGGAGGGACCCCAGACCTATGGCTACACCTTC.

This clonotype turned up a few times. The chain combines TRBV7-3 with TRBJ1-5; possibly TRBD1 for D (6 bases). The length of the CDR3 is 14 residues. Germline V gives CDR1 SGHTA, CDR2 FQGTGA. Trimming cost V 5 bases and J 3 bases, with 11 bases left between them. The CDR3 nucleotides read TGTGCCAGCAGCCGGGACACTTACAATCAGCCCCAGCATTTT. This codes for CASSRDTYNQPQHF.

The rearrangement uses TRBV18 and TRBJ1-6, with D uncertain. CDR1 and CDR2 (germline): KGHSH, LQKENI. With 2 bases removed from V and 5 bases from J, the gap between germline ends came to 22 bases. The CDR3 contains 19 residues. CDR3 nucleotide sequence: TGTGCCAGCTCACCATTATCTGTACAGACAAACACGAATAATTCACCCCTCCACTTT. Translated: CASSPLSVQTNTNNSPLHF.

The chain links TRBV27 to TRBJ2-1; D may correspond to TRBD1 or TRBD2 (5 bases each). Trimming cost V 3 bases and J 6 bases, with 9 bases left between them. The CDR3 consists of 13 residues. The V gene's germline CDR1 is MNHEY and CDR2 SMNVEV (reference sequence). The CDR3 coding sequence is TGTGCCAGCAGTTTTCGGGGCAGCAATGAGCAGTTCTTC. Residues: CASSFRGSNEQFF.

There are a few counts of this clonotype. CDR3 nucleotide sequence: TGTGCCAGCAGTACCAAGGACAGGAGAAGGACTGAAGCTTTCTTT. Translating it yields CASSTKDRRRTEAFF. The chain combines TRBV12-3 or TRBV12-4 with TRBJ1-1; 7 nucleotides match TRBD1. This CDR3 spans 15 amino acids. The trim removed 5 bases at V and 5 bases at J, leaving 11 bases unmatched.

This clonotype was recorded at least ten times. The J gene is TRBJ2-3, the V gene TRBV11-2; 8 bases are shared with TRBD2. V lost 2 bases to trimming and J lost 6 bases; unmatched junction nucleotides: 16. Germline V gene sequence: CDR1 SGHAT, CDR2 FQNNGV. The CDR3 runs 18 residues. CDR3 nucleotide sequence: TGTGCCAGCAGCTTAAGCCGAGGCGGGGGGCCTCTAACCGATACGCAGTATTTT. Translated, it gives CASSLSRGGGPLTDTQYF.

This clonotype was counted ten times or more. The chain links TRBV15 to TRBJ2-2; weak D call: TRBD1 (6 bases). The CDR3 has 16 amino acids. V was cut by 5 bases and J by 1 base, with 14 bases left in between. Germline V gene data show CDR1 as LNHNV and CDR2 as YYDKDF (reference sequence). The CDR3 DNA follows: TGTGCCACCAGCGGAGGTACAGGGTTGAACACCGGGGAGCTGTTTTTT. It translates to CATSGGTGLNTGELFF.

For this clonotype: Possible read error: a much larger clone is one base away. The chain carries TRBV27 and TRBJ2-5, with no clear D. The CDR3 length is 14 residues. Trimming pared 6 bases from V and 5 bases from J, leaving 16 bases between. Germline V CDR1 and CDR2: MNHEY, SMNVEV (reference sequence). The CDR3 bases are TGTGCCAGCAGGTCAGTGGGGTCCGGGGAGACCCAGTACTTC. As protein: CASRSVGSGETQYF.

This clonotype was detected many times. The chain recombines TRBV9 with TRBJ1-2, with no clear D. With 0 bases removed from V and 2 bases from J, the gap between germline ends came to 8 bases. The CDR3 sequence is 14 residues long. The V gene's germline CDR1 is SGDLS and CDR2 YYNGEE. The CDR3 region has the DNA TGTGCCAGCAGCGTAGATCTTACCAACTATGGCTACACCTTC. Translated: CASSVDLTNYGYTF.

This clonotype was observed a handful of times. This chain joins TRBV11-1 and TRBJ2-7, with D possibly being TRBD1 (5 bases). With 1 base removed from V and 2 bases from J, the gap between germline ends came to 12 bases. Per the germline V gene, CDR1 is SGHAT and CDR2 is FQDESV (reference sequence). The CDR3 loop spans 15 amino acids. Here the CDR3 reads CASSLDRTPPYEQYF. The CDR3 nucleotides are TGTGCCAGCAGCTTAGACAGGACCCCACCCTACGAGCAGTACTTC.

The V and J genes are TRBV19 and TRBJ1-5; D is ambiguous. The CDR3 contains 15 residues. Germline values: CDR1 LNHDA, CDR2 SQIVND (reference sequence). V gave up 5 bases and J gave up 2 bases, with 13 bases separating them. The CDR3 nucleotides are TGTGCCAGTAGTGGGCTATCCCCGGGCAATCAGCCCCAGCATTTT. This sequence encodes CASSGLSPGNQPQHF.

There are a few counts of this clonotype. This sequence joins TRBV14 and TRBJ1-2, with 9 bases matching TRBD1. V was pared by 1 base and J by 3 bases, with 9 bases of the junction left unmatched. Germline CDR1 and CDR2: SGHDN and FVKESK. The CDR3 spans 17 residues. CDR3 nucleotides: TGTGCCAGCAGCCAAGGATATCGACAGGGGGGGGACTATGGCTACACCTTC. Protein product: CASSQGYRQGGDYGYTF.

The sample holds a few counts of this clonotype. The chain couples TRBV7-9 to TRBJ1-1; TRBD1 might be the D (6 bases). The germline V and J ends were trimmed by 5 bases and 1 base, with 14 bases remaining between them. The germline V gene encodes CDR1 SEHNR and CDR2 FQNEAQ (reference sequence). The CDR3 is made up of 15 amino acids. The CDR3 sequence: CASSQAGQSNTEAFF. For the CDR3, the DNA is TGTGCCAGCAGCCAAGCAGGACAGTCGAACACTGAAGCTTTCTTT.

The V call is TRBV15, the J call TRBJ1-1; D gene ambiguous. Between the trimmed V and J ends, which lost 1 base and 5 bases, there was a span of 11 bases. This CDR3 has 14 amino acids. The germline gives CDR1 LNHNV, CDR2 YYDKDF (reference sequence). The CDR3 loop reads CATSRGQWVTEAFF. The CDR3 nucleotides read TGTGCCACCAGCAGAGGTCAGTGGGTTACTGAAGCTTTCTTT.

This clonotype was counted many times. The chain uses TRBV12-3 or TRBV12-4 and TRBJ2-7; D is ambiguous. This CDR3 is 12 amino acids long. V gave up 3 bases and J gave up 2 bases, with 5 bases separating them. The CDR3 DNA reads TGTGCCAGCAGTTTTTTCGCCTACGAGCAGTACTTC. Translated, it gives CASSFFAYEQYF.

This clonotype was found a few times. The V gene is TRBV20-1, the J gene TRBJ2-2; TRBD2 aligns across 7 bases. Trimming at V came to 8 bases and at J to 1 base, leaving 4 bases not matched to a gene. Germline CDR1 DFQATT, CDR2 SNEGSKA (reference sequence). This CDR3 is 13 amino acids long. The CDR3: CSPRGVNTGELFF. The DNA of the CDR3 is TGCAGTCCTCGGGGGGTGAACACCGGGGAGCTGTTTTTT.

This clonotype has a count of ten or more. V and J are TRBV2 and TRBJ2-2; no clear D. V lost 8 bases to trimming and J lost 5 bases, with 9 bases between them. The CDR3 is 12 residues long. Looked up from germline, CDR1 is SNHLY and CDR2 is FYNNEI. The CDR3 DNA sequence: TGTGCCAGCTTAGGCCGGACCGGGGAGCTGTTTTTT. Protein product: CASLGRTGELFF.

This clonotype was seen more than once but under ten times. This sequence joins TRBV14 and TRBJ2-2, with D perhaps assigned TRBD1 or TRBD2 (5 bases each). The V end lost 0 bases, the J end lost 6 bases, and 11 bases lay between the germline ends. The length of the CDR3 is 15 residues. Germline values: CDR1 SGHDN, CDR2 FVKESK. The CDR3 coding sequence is TGTGCCAGCAGCCAAGAGTGGCAGGGACCCGGGGAGCTGTTTTTT. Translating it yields CASSQEWQGPGELFF.

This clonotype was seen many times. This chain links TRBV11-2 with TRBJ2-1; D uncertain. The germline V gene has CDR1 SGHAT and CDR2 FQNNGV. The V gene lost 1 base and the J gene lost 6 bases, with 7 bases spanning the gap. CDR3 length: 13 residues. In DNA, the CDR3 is TGTGCCAGCAGCTTAGTAGGGCGCAATGAGCAGTTCTTC. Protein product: CASSLVGRNEQFF.

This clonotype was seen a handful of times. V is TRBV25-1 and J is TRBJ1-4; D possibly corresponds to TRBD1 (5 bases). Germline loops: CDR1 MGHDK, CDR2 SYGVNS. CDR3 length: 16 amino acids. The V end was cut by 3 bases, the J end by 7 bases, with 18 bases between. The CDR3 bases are TGTGCCAGCAGTGACGTCGGCCAGGGTAGTGGTGAAAAACTGTTTTTT. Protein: CASSDVGQGSGEKLFF.

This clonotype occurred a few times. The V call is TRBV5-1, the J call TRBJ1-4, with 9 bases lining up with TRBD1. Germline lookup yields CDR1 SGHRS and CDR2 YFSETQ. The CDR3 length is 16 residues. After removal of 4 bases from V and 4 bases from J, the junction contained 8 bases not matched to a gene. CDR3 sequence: CASSLRPGQGNEKLFF. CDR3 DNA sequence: TGCGCCAGCAGCCTAAGACCGGGACAGGGTAATGAAAAACTGTTTTTT.

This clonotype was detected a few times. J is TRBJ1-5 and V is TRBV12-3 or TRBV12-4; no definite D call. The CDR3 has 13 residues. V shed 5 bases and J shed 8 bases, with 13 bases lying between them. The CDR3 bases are TGTGCCAGCAGTCCCGGCGAATGGGAGCCCCAGCATTTT. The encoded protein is CASSPGEWEPQHF.